The following is a T cell receptor (beta chain) sequence with its context. Germline V gene data show CDR1 as SGDLS and CDR2 as YYNGEE. The CDR3 is made up of 13 amino acids. With 0 bases removed from V and 2 bases from J, the gap between germline ends came to 5 bases. Data came from immunoSEQ multiplex PCR; TCRdb stores just in-frame clones and leaves some out. The table lists roughly 20,000 clones, approximately 98% of them singletons, with roughly 0.16% in the top ten. The sample is drawn from a study of T cells after posttransplantation cyclophosphamide. The naive gate required viable CD3+CD4+ or CD3+CD8+ cells with CCR7+CD45RA+CD45RO-CD95-CD27+CD28+ phenotype.

The rearrangement joins TRBV9 to TRBJ1-2, with D uncertain. This clonotype originated in a man aged 35 to 55 in good health, CMV-negative, and a related stem cell transplant donor. The source material was naive CD4+ T cells sorted from PBMCs. The chain's CDR3 is CASSVVRNYGYTF. CDR3 bases: TGTGCCAGCAGCGTAGTACGGAACTATGGCTACACCTTC.